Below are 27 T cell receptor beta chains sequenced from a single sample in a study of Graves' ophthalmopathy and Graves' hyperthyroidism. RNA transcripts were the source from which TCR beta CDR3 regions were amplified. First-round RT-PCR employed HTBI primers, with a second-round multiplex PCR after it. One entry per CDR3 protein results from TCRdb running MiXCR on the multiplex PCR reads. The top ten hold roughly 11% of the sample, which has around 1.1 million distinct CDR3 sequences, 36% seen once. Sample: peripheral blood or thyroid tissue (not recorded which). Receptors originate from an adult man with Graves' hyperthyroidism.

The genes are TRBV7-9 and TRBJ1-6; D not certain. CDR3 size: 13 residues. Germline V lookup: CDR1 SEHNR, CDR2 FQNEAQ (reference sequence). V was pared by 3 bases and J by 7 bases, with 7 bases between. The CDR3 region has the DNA TGTGCCAGCAGCTTGACGGAAAATTCACCCCTCCACTTT. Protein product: CASSLTENSPLHF.

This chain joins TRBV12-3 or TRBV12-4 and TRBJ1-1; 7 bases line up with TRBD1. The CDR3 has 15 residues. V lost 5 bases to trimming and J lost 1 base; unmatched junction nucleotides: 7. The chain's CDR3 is CASSDRDRKNTEAFF. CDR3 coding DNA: TGTGCCAGCAGTGACCGGGACAGAAAGAACACTGAAGCTTTCTTT.

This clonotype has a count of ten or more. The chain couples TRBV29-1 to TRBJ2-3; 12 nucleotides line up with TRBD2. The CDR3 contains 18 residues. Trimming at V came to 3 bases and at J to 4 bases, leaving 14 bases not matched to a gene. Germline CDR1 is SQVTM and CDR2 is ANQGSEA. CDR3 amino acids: CSVDPDLRTSGNADTQYF. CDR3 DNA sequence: TGCAGCGTTGACCCGGACCTGAGGACTAGCGGGAACGCAGATACGCAGTATTTT.

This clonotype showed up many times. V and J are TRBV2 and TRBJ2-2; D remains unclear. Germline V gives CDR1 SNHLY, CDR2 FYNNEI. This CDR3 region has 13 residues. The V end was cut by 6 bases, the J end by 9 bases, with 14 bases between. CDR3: CASSVDFGRELFF. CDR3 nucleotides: TGTGCCAGCAGCGTAGATTTCGGGCGGGAGCTGTTTTTT.

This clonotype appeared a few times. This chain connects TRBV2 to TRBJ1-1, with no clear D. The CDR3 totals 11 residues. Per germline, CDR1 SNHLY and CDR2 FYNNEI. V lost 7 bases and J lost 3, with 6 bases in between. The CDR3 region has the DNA TGTGCCAGCATATGGGACACTGAAGCTTTCTTT. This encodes CASIWDTEAFF.

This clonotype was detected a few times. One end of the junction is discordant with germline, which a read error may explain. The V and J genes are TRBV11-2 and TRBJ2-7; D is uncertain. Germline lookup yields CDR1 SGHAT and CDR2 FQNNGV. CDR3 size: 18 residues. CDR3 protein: CASSQDPRSRRSSYEQYF. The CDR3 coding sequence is TGCGCCAGCAGCCAAGATCCCCGTAGCAGACGAAGCTCCTACGAGCAGTACTTC. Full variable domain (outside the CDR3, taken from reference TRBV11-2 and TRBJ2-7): EAGVAQSPRYKIIEKRQSVAFWCNPISGHATLYWYQQILGQGPKLLIQFQNNGVVDDSQLPKDRFSAERLKGVDSTLKIQPAKLEDSAVYLCASSQDPRSRRSSYEQYFGPGTRLTVT.

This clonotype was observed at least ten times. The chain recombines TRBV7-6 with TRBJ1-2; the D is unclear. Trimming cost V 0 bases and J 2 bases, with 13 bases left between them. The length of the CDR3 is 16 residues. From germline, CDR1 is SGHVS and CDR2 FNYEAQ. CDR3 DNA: TGTGCCAGCAGCTTAGCCCGGGCCAGGCGAAACTATGGCTACACCTTC. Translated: CASSLARARRNYGYTF.

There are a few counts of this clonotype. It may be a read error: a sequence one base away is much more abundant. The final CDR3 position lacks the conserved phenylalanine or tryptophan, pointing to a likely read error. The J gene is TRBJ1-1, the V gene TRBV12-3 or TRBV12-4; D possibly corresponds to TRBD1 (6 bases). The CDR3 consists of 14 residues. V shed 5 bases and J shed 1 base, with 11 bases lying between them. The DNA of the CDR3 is TGTGCCAGCAGTCTAATACAGGGGAACACTGAAGCTTTCCTT. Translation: CASSLIQGNTEAFL.

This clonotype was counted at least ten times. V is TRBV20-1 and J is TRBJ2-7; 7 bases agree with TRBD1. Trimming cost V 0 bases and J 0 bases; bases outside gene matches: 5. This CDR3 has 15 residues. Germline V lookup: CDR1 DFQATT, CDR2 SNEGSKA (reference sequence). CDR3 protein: CSARDWTGPSYEQYF. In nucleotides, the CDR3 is TGCAGTGCTAGAGATTGGACAGGACCCTCCTACGAGCAGTACTTC.

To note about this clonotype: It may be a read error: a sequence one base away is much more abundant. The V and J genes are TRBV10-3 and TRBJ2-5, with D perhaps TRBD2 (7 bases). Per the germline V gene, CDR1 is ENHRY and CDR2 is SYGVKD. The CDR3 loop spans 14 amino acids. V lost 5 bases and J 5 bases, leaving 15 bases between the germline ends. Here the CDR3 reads CAISYYREGETQYF. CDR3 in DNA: TGTGCCATCAGTTACTACAGGGAGGGGGAGACCCAGTACTTC.

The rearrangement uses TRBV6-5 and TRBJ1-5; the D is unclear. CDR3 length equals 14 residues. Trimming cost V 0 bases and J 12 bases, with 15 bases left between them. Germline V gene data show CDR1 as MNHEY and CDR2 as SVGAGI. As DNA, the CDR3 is TGTGCCAGCAGTTACTCATCCGGCAGTGGGAACCAGCATTTT. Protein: CASSYSSGSGNQHF.

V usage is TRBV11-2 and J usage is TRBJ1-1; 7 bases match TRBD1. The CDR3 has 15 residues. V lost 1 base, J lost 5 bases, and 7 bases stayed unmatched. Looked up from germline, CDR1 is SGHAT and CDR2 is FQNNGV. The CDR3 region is CASSLGRQGLTEAFF. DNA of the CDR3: TGTGCCAGCAGCTTAGGCCGACAGGGTTTGACTGAAGCTTTCTTT.

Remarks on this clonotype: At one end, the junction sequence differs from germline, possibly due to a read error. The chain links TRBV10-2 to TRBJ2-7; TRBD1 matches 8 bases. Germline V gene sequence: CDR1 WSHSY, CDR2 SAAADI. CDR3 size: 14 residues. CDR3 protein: CASGEPGQAYEQYF. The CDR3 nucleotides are TGTGCCAGCGGAGAACCGGGACAGGCCTACGAGCAGTACTTC.

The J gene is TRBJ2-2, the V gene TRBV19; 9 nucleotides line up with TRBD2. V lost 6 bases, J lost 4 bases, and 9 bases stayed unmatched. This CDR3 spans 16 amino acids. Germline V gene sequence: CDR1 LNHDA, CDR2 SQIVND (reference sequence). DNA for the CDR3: TGTGCCAGTAGCATTGCGGGGGGGGCGAGCACCGGGGAGCTGTTTTTT. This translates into CASSIAGGASTGELFF.

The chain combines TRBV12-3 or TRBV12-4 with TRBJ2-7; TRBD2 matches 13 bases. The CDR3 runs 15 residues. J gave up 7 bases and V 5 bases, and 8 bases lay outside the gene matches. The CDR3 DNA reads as TGTGCCAGCAGTACCTCCGGGACTAGCGGGATTGAGCAGTACTTC. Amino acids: CASSTSGTSGIEQYF.

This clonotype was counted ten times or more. In DNA form, the CDR3 reads TGTGCCAGCAGTCCACGCCGGACAGATGAAGCTTTCTTT. It is translated as CASSPRRTDEAFF. This rearrangement joins TRBV12-3 or TRBV12-4 to TRBJ1-1, with a possible D match to TRBD1 (6 bases). V lost 5 bases and J lost 7, with 14 bases in between. The CDR3 is made up of 13 amino acids.

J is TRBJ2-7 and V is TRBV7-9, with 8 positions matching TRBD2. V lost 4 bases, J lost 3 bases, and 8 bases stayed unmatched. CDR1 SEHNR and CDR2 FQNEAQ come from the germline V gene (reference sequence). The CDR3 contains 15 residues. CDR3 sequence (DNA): TGTGCCAGCAGCTCCAGTAGCGGGATCCTCTACGAGCAGTACTTC. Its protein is CASSSSSGILYEQYF. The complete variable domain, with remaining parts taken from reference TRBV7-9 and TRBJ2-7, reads DTGVSQNPRHKITKRGQNVTFRCDPISEHNRLYWYRQTLGQGPEFLTYFQNEAQLEKSRLLSDRFSAERPKGSFSTLEIQRTEQGDSAMYLCASSSSSGILYEQYFGPGTRLTVT.

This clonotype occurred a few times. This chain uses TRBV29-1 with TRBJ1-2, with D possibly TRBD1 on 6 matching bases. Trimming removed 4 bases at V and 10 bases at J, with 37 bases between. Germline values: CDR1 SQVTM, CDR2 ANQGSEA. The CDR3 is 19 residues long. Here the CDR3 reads CSVVRNTGTLQETQIAYTF. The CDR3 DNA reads TGCAGCGTTGTGCGGAACACCGGGACACTCCAAGAGACCCAAATCGCCTACACCTTC.

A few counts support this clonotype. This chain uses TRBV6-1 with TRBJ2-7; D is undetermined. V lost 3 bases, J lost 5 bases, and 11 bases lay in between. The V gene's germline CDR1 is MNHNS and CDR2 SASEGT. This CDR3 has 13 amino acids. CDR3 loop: CASSDVVFDEQYF. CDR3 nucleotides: TGTGCCAGCAGTGATGTGGTTTTCGACGAGCAGTACTTC.

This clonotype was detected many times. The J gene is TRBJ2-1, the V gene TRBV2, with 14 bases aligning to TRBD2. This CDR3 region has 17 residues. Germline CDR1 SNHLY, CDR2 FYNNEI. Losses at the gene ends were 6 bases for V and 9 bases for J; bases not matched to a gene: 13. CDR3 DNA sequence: TGTGCCAGCAGCGACGTGGGGGGACTAGCGGGGGTTGGTGAGCAGTTCTTC. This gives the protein CASSDVGGLAGVGEQFF.

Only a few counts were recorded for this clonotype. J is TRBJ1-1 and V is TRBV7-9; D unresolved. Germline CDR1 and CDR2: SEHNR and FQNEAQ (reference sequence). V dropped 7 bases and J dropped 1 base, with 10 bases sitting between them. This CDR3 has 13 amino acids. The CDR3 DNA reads TGTGCCAGCAACGAGACATCGAACACTGAAGCTTTCTTT. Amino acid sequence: CASNETSNTEAFF. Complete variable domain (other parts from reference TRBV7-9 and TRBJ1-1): DTGVSQNPRHKITKRGQNVTFRCDPISEHNRLYWYRQTLGQGPEFLTYFQNEAQLEKSRLLSDRFSAERPKGSFSTLEIQRTEQGDSAMYLCASNETSNTEAFFGQGTRLTVV.

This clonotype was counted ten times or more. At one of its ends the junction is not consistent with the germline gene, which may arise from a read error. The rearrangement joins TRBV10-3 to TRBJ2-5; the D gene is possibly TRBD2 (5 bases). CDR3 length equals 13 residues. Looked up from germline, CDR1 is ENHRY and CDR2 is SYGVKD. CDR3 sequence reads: CAISGVGGETPYF. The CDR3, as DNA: TGTGCCATCAGTGGCGTGGGTGGGGAGACCCCGTACTTC.

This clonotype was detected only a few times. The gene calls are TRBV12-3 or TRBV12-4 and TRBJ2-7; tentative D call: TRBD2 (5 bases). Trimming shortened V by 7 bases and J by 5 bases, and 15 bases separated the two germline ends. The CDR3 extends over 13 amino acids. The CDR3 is CASTGNGVDEQYF. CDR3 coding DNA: TGTGCCAGCACGGGGAATGGGGTGGACGAGCAGTACTTC.

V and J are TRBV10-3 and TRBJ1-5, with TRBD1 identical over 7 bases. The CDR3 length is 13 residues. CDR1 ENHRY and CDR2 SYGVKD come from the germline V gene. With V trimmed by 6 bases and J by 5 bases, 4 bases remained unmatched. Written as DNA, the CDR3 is TGTGCCATCAGCTATACAGGGGATCAGCCCCAGCATTTT. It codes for CAISYTGDQPQHF.

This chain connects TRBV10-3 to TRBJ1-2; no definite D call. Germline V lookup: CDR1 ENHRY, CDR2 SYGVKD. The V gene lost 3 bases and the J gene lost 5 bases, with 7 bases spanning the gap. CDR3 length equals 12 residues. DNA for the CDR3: TGTGCCATCAGTGATGTAGGTTATGGCTACACCTTC. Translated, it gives CAISDVGYGYTF.

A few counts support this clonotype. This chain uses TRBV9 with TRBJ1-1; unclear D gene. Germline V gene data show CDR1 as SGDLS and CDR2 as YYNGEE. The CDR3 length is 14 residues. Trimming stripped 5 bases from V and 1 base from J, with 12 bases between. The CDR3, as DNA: TGTGCCAGCAGGGAGGTCGACGGGAACACTGAAGCTTTCTTT. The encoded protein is CASREVDGNTEAFF.

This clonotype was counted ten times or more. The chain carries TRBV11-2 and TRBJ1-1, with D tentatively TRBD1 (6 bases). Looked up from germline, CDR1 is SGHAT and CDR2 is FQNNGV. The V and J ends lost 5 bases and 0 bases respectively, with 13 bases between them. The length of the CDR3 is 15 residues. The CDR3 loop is CASSNPGHMNTEAFF. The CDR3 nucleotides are TGTGCCAGCAGCAACCCGGGACATATGAACACTGAAGCTTTCTTT. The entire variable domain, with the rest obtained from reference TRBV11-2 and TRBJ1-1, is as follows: EAGVAQSPRYKIIEKRQSVAFWCNPISGHATLYWYQQILGQGPKLLIQFQNNGVVDDSQLPKDRFSAERLKGVDSTLKIQPAKLEDSAVYLCASSNPGHMNTEAFFGQGTRLTVV.